This passage covers 8 T cell receptor beta chains from one sample sequenced in a study of tumor and adjacent non-tumor tissue in lung cancer. This sample's RNA came from whole unsorted tissue. Three rounds of nested PCR, following a modified ARM-PCR protocol, produced the TCRbeta library. TCRdb independently ran MiXCR on the multiplex PCR reads; one entry per CDR3 protein. The sample has 200,000 to 250,000 distinct CDR3 sequences, 70% to 75% seen once. Sequences were obtained from lung tumor tissue. These receptors all come from a man aged 55 to 70 with non-small cell lung cancer.

This clonotype turned up a few times. This chain joins TRBV28 and TRBJ2-3, with no clear D. Deletions cut 9 bases from V and 3 bases from J, with 7 bases between. Germline V CDR1 and CDR2: MDHEN, SYDVKM. The CDR3 has 11 amino acids. This CDR3 reads CASATTDTQYF. The CDR3 coding sequence is TGTGCCAGTGCGACTACAGATACGCAGTATTTT.

Note on this clonotype: The junction departs from the called germline gene at one end, perhaps through a read error. The chain recombines TRBV11-2 with TRBJ1-1; D is perhaps TRBD1 (5 bases). The CDR3 covers 13 residues. Germline V gene data show CDR1 as SGHAT and CDR2 as FQNNGV. In DNA form, the CDR3 reads TGTGCCAGTAGTACCCAGGGTGCCACTGAAGCTCTCTTT. Protein: CASSTQGATEALF.

At least ten counts were recorded for this clonotype. CDR3 DNA sequence: TGTGCCAGCAGCCGAGCAACCGGGACAGGGAACACTGAAGCTTTCTTT. This gives the protein CASSRATGTGNTEAFF. The chain couples TRBV4-2 to TRBJ1-1; 8 bases are shared with TRBD1. Germline V gene lookup returns CDR1 LGHNA and CDR2 YNFKEQ. CDR3 length: 16 residues. The J segment lost 1 base and the V segment lost 4 bases, leaving 8 bases of the junction unmatched.

This clonotype was detected a few times. The junction does not match germline at one end; this may be a read error. This rearrangement joins TRBV20-1 to TRBJ2-7, with D tentatively TRBD2 (5 bases). This CDR3 spans 13 amino acids. Germline V lookup: CDR1 DFQATT, CDR2 SNEGSKA (reference sequence). The CDR3 coding sequence is TGCAGTACTAGGACGGTAAACTCCTATGAGCAGTACTTC. Translation gives CSTRTVNSYEQYF.

Concerning this clonotype itself: This clone may be a read error of a much larger clone one base away. As DNA, the CDR3 is TGCGCCAGCATCCGCGAGGGGGTTTCCGAGCAGTACTTC. Translating gives CASIREGVSEQYF. The chain uses TRBV10-2 and TRBJ2-7; TRBD1 is a possible D gene (6 bases). CDR1 is WSHSY and CDR2 is SAAADI in the germline V gene. The V and J ends lost 7 bases and 6 bases respectively, with 16 bases between them. The CDR3 is 13 residues long.

This clonotype appeared a single time. Given a much more abundant clone one base away, this may be a read error. The V call is TRBV4-2, the J call TRBJ2-3; 7 bases match TRBD2. CDR1 LGHNA and CDR2 YNFKEQ come from the germline V gene. V dropped 4 bases and J dropped 3; count of bases not matched to a gene: 10. The CDR3 extends over 16 amino acids. The CDR3 sequence: CASSLTWGAGTDTQYF. The DNA of the CDR3 is TGTGCCAGCAGCCTAACTTGGGGAGCGGGGACAGATACGCAGTATTTT.

This clonotype was counted only a few times. A much more abundant neighbour one base away suggests this may be a read error. V is TRBV5-5 and J is TRBJ2-1; maybe TRBD2 (6 bases). CDR1 is SGHKS and CDR2 is YYEKEE in the germline V gene (reference sequence). Trimming removed 0 bases at V and 9 bases at J, with 13 bases between. The CDR3 contains 14 residues. The CDR3: CASSLGGVRGEQFF. CDR3 bases: TGTGCCAGCAGCTTGGGGGGGGTTAGGGGTGAGCAGTTCTTC.

Turning to this clonotype: The junction shows a germline mismatch at one end, possibly a read error. The chain carries TRBV7-9 and TRBJ2-3; 7 nucleotides line up with TRBD2. The CDR3 contains 15 residues. Germline assignment: CDR1 SEHNR and CDR2 FQNEAQ (reference sequence). This CDR3 reads CANSSWTSISDTQYF. The CDR3 DNA reads as TGTGCCAACAGCTCCTGGACTAGTATCTCAGATACGCAGTATTTT. The variable domain in full, with the rest retrieved from reference TRBV7-9 and TRBJ2-3, is DTGVSQNPRHKITKRGQNVTFRCDPISEHNRLYWYRQTLGQGPEFLTYFQNEAQLEKSRLLSDRFSAERPKGSFSTLEIQRTEQGDSAMYLCANSSWTSISDTQYFGPGTRLTVL.